A selection of T cell receptor beta chains follows, all from one sample in a study of cytomegalovirus exposure and HLA in healthy donors. The protocol was immunoSEQ multiplex PCR, while the TCRdb copy is restricted to in-frame clones and leaves out a portion. In the table there are approximately 260,000 clones, approximately 83% of which are singletons. Input material: PBMCs. These receptors were taken from a woman aged 18-29 years in good health and CMV-seronegative. CDR3s include the opening cysteine and the closing phenylalanine or tryptophan.

v_call: TRBV14; cdr3_length: 12; cdr3_aa: CASRLGQAKLFF
v_call: TRBV5-1; cdr3_length: 14; cdr3_aa: CASSLAFTGRGYTF
v_call: TRBV5-1; cdr3_length: 17; cdr3_aa: CASSSADGGGSPYEQYF
v_call: TRBV5-1; cdr3_length: 13; cdr3_aa: CASSLTRSGGYTF
v_call: TRBV4-1; cdr3_length: 13; cdr3_aa: CASSPYGRGEQYF
v_call: TRBV5-1; cdr3_length: 14; cdr3_aa: CASSLDRFDYGYTF
v_call: TRBV28; cdr3_length: 14; cdr3_aa: CASSPRGRSYEQYF
v_call: TRBV7-3; cdr3_length: 15; cdr3_aa: CASSLTSGGTYEQYF
v_call: TRBV5-1; cdr3_length: 16; cdr3_aa: CASSSSLSWAGEKLFF
v_call: TRBV4-3; cdr3_length: 12; cdr3_aa: CASSQDRYGYTF
v_call: TRBV9; cdr3_length: 18; cdr3_aa: CASSVGLAGFVAYNEQFF
v_call: TRBV7-2; cdr3_length: 15; cdr3_aa: CASSYLMTGYYEQYF
v_call: TRBV27; cdr3_length: 18; cdr3_aa: CASSSDHGLAGSYNEQFF
v_call: TRBV7-9; cdr3_length: 15; cdr3_aa: CASSSPQDRGLGYTF
v_call: TRBV4-1; cdr3_length: 14; cdr3_aa: CASSRDRVTNTIYF
v_call: TRBV29-1; cdr3_length: 13; cdr3_aa: CSVVVRGEDGYTF
v_call: TRBV18; cdr3_length: 15; cdr3_aa: CASSLLAGRSYEQYF
v_call: TRBV7-9; cdr3_length: 14; cdr3_aa: CASSSQTGINEQFF
v_call: TRBV2; cdr3_length: 15; cdr3_aa: CASRGTSGTGGELFF
v_call: TRBV4-1; cdr3_length: 13; cdr3_aa: CASSQGADTEAFF
v_call: TRBV5-6; cdr3_length: 15; cdr3_aa: CASSIWTGTSYGYTF
v_call: TRBV6-5; cdr3_length: 13; cdr3_aa: CASTPQGTYGYTF
v_call: TRBV6-5; cdr3_length: 13; cdr3_aa: CASGTSGYNEQFF
v_call: TRBV11-3; cdr3_length: 12; cdr3_aa: CASRPDRGRYTF
v_call: TRBV29-1; cdr3_length: 14; cdr3_aa: CSVGPHGEPGELFF
v_call: TRBV5-1; cdr3_length: 17; cdr3_aa: CASSPGTSGQRGDTQYF
v_call: TRBV27; cdr3_length: 14; cdr3_aa: CASSLGAAQGEQYF
v_call: TRBV11-2; cdr3_length: 16; cdr3_aa: CASSLGASSTNEKLFF
v_call: TRBV6-5; cdr3_length: 14; cdr3_aa: CASSYSQGSTEAFF
v_call: TRBV7-9; cdr3_length: 14; cdr3_aa: CASRESGAVDEQFF
v_call: TRBV6-5; cdr3_length: 13; cdr3_aa: CASSLGQAGGYTF
v_call: TRBV13; cdr3_length: 14; cdr3_aa: CASRSAGTNQPQHF
v_call: TRBV11-3; cdr3_length: 14; cdr3_aa: CASSPLEGPYEQYF